A selection of T cell receptor beta chains follows, all from one sample in a study of blood T cell repertoires in COVID-19. Profiling relied on immunoSEQ multiplex PCR, and the TCRdb table lists in-frame clones only, not all of them. Of 150,000 to 200,000 clones in the sample, more than 75% were seen once. Specimen: PBMCs or T cells enriched from blood (not recorded which). These receptor sequences come from a man aged 40-49 years who had recovered from COVID-19. CDR3s include the opening cysteine and the closing phenylalanine or tryptophan. A D gene is named only where the DNA matches it firmly. The size field is filled for only some rows; it gives once, few, many or a size class.

V: TRBV19; size: NA; length: 13; D: NA; J: TRBJ1-5; DNA: TGTGCCAGTAGTATTGACAGGTGGCAGCCCCAGCATTTT; CDR3: CASSIDRWQPQHF
V: TRBV9; size: NA; length: 14; D: NA; J: TRBJ1-2; DNA: TGTGCCAGCAGCGTTAATGGCCTTTCATATGGCTACACCTTC; CDR3: CASSVNGLSYGYTF
V: TRBV19; size: NA; length: 13; D: NA; J: TRBJ2-5; DNA: TGTGCCAGTAGTGAGACTAATCAAGAGACCCAGTACTTC; CDR3: CASSETNQETQYF
V: TRBV18; size: NA; length: 15; D: NA; J: TRBJ1-6; DNA: TGTGCCAGCTCACCGCACAGGCAGATGGATTCACCCCTCCACTTT; CDR3: CASSPHRQMDSPLHF
V: TRBV18; size: NA; length: 14; D: NA; J: TRBJ1-4; DNA: TGTGCCAGCTCACCACCCGCAACTAATGAAAAACTGTTTTTT; CDR3: CASSPPATNEKLFF
V: TRBV5-8; size: NA; length: 15; D: TRBD1; J: TRBJ1-1; DNA: TGTGCCAGCAGCTTGACAGGGGGCGAGGTTACTGAAGCTTTCTTT; CDR3: CASSLTGGEVTEAFF
V: TRBV11-1; size: once; length: 14; D: NA; J: TRBJ2-3; DNA: TGTGCCAGCAGCTTTGCGGGGGCGATAGATACGCAGTATTTT; CDR3: CASSFAGAIDTQYF
V: TRBV24-1; size: NA; length: 15; D: TRBD1; J: TRBJ1-1; DNA: TGTGCCACCAGTGATCCACGGGACAGGGACGTCGAAGCTTTCTTT; CDR3: CATSDPRDRDVEAFF
V: TRBV7-6; size: NA; length: 15; D: TRBD2; J: TRBJ2-3; DNA: TGTGCCAGCAGCCGGACTAGCGGCCGGGGAGATACGCAGTATTTT; CDR3: CASSRTSGRGDTQYF
V: TRBV7-5; size: NA; length: 14; D: NA; J: TRBJ2-5; DNA: TGTGTCAGAACCTTTAGTAGCCGGCAAGAGACCCAGTACTTC; CDR3: CVRTFSSRQETQYF
V: TRBV7-8; size: NA; length: 16; D: NA; J: TRBJ1-5; DNA: TGTGCCAGCAGCCATGTTGGGGAGGGGAGCAATCAGCCCCAGCATTTT; CDR3: CASSHVGEGSNQPQHF
V: TRBV7-6; size: many; length: 20; D: TRBD2; J: TRBJ2-3; DNA: TGTGCCAGCAGCCCCACCGAGGGGATGAGCGGGGGGGCGGTCACAGATACGCAGTATTTT; CDR3: CASSPTEGMSGGAVTDTQYF
V: TRBV9; size: NA; length: 18; D: TRBD2; J: TRBJ2-3; DNA: TGTGCCAGCAGCGCGCCGGGGGGTTTCACTGGAAGCACAGATACGCAGTATTTT; CDR3: CASSAPGGFTGSTDTQYF
V: TRBV4-2; size: few; length: 15; D: NA; J: TRBJ1-3; DNA: TGTGCCAGCAGCCAAGATGACTTAGCTGGAAACACCATATATTTT; CDR3: CASSQDDLAGNTIYF
V: TRBV19; size: NA; length: 16; D: NA; J: TRBJ1-5; DNA: TGTGCCAGTAGTAATCCGGGGAGAGGAAGCAATCAGCCCCAGCATTTT; CDR3: CASSNPGRGSNQPQHF
V: TRBV6-5; size: NA; length: 15; D: NA; J: TRBJ2-1; DNA: TGTGCCAGCAGACTAATCGGCCTGGAGCATAATGAGCAGTTCTTC; CDR3: CASRLIGLEHNEQFF
V: TRBV3-1/TRBV3-2; size: many; length: 12; D: TRBD1; J: TRBJ1-1; DNA: TGTGCCAGCAGCCACGGACAGGGAAAAGCTTTCTTT; CDR3: CASSHGQGKAFF
V: TRBV2; size: large; length: 15; D: NA; J: TRBJ1-3; DNA: TGTGCCAGCAGCCGAGGGAGGGTCTCTGGAAACACCATATATTTT; CDR3: CASSRGRVSGNTIYF
V: TRBV7-9; size: NA; length: 14; D: TRBD1; J: TRBJ2-1; DNA: TGTGCCAGCAGCCAAGGGACAGGGGGCGGCGAGCAGTTCTTC; CDR3: CASSQGTGGGEQFF
V: TRBV24-1; size: NA; length: 15; D: TRBD1; J: TRBJ1-2; DNA: TGTGCCACCAGTGCCACGGACAGGGGTTCGGATGGCTACACCTTC; CDR3: CATSATDRGSDGYTF
V: TRBV19; size: NA; length: 17; D: NA; J: TRBJ2-2; DNA: TGTGCCAGTAGTGAGGTGCTTTCGTGGTTCGCAACCGGGGAGCTGTTTTTT; CDR3: CASSEVLSWFATGELFF
V: TRBV9; size: NA; length: 15; D: TRBD1; J: TRBJ2-7; DNA: TGTGCCAGCACCAGGGACAGGGCAATCCGATACGAGCAGTACTTC; CDR3: CASTRDRAIRYEQYF
V: TRBV20-1; size: few; length: 11; D: NA; J: TRBJ1-1; DNA: TGCAGTGCTGGAGAAGGGGGTAGAGCTTTCTTT; CDR3: CSAGEGGRAFF
V: TRBV5-4; size: few; length: 13; D: NA; J: TRBJ2-7; DNA: TGTGCCAGCAGCTTGGGACAGGTGAGCGAGCAGTACTTC; CDR3: CASSLGQVSEQYF
V: TRBV13; size: once; length: 14; D: NA; J: TRBJ2-5; DNA: TGTGCCAGCAGCTTTTTCTCACAGGGTGAGACCCAGTACTTC; CDR3: CASSFFSQGETQYF
V: TRBV7-6; size: NA; length: 15; D: TRBD2; J: TRBJ2-3; DNA: TGTGCCAGCAGCATTAGCGGGGGGGCCCCAGATACGCAGTATTTT; CDR3: CASSISGGAPDTQYF
V: TRBV6-4; size: NA; length: 15; D: TRBD1; J: TRBJ1-2; DNA: TGTGCCAGCAGCGTTAAGGGACAGGGGGACGAAGGCTACACCTTC; CDR3: CASSVKGQGDEGYTF
V: TRBV4-1; size: NA; length: 15; D: TRBD1; J: TRBJ1-5; DNA: TGCGCCAGCAGCCAAAAGCCAGGGGGCACTCAGCCCCAGCATTTT; CDR3: CASSQKPGGTQPQHF
V: TRBV30; size: NA; length: 11; D: NA; J: TRBJ1-2; DNA: TGTGCCTATGCGGCCGTTTGGGGCTACACCTTC; CDR3: CAYAAVWGYTF
V: TRBV10-3; size: NA; length: 13; D: NA; J: TRBJ2-3; DNA: TGTGCCATCAGCCCTGGACAGTCAGATACGCAGTATTTT; CDR3: CAISPGQSDTQYF
V: TRBV5-1; size: NA; length: 13; D: NA; J: TRBJ1-2; DNA: TGCGCCAGCAGCTTTGACAGTGACTATGGCTACACCTTC; CDR3: CASSFDSDYGYTF
V: TRBV5-5; size: NA; length: 14; D: TRBD1; J: TRBJ2-7; DNA: TGTGCCAGCAGCTTGGTAGGGGGCCCCTACGAGCAGTACTTC; CDR3: CASSLVGGPYEQYF
V: TRBV5-1; size: NA; length: 14; D: TRBD1; J: TRBJ1-6; DNA: TGCGCCAGCAGCTGGGGACAGGGGAATTCACCCCTCCACTTT; CDR3: CASSWGQGNSPLHF
V: TRBV5-1; size: few; length: 15; D: TRBD1; J: TRBJ2-5; DNA: TGCGCCAGCAGCTGGGGGACAGCTCCCCAAGAGACCCAGTACTTC; CDR3: CASSWGTAPQETQYF
V: TRBV30; size: NA; length: 13; D: NA; J: TRBJ1-2; DNA: TGTGCCTGGAGTCCCCGTGTGGGGAGCGGCTACACCTTC; CDR3: CAWSPRVGSGYTF
V: TRBV28; size: once; length: 13; D: NA; J: TRBJ2-2; DNA: TGTGCCATCAACCCTCGGGGGACCGGGGAGCTGTTTTTT; CDR3: CAINPRGTGELFF
V: TRBV10-1; size: few; length: 13; D: NA; J: TRBJ1-1; DNA: TGCGCCCCCCCTGGGACTCTGAACACTGAAGCTTTCTTT; CDR3: CAPPGTLNTEAFF
V: TRBV5-4; size: NA; length: 13; D: NA; J: TRBJ1-1; DNA: TGTGCCAGCAGCTTCCAGGGAGGGACTGAAGCTTTCTTT; CDR3: CASSFQGGTEAFF
V: TRBV19; size: NA; length: 15; D: TRBD1; J: TRBJ1-1; DNA: TGTGCCAGTAGTACCCCCGGGACAGGGTTGACTGAAGCTTTCTTT; CDR3: CASSTPGTGLTEAFF
V: TRBV27; size: NA; length: 15; D: NA; J: TRBJ1-2; DNA: TGTGCCAGCGGATACAGGGTAACGCTGGTCTATGGCTACACCTTC; CDR3: CASGYRVTLVYGYTF
V: TRBV11-2; size: NA; length: 16; D: NA; J: TRBJ2-3; DNA: TGTGCCAGCAGCTTGTACCGGGAGCCTCCGGGCGATACGCAGTATTTT; CDR3: CASSLYREPPGDTQYF
V: TRBV5-8; size: few; length: 16; D: TRBD2; J: TRBJ2-5; DNA: TGTGCCAGCAGCTCCGGGACTAGCGGGGGGGCCGAGACCCAGTACTTC; CDR3: CASSSGTSGGAETQYF
V: TRBV6-1; size: few; length: 18; D: NA; J: TRBJ1-5; DNA: TGTGCCAGCAGTGCATCCCGCTGGGGACTCAATAGCAATCAGCCCCAGCATTTT; CDR3: CASSASRWGLNSNQPQHF
V: TRBV7-2; size: NA; length: 14; D: TRBD1; J: TRBJ2-7; DNA: TGTGCCAGCAGCTTATGGGGACAGCTCCGCGAGCAGTACTTC; CDR3: CASSLWGQLREQYF
V: TRBV27; size: NA; length: 12; D: TRBD1; J: TRBJ1-2; DNA: TGTGCCAGCAGTACAGGGGGCAATGGCTACACCTTC; CDR3: CASSTGGNGYTF
V: TRBV2; size: NA; length: 15; D: TRBD1; J: TRBJ2-2; DNA: TGTGCCAGCAGTGCGAGGGGGCCCAACACCGGGGAGCTGTTTTTT; CDR3: CASSARGPNTGELFF